Shown below are 5 T cell receptor beta chains from a single sample sequenced in a study of beta chain features in type 1 diabetes. Expressed TCRB transcripts were sequenced after all isolated RNA was converted to cDNA. This table comes from immunoSEQ multiplex PCR, and its TCRdb copy is limited to in-frame clones, with some not included. The data contain 850,000 to 900,000 clones, about 17% of them singletons. The sample consisted of naive CD4+ T cells from blood. These receptors originate from a woman aged 18-30 years in good health.

This clone has a handful of counts. The chain joins TRBV5-1 to TRBJ1-5; D is perhaps TRBD1 (5 bases). There are 16 residues in the CDR3. The V gene lost 3 bases and the J gene lost 2 bases, with 15 bases spanning the gap. Germline values: CDR1 SGHRS, CDR2 YFSETQ. The CDR3 nucleotides are TGCGCCAGCAGCTCCAAGCCGGGGGTACGCAATCAGCCCCAGCATTTT. Translated: CASSSKPGVRNQPQHF.

V and J are TRBV11-2 and TRBJ2-2; 9 bases align to TRBD2. The CDR3 is 16 residues long. CDR1 and CDR2 from the germline V gene are SGHAT and FQNNGV. V gave up 10 bases and J gave up 2 bases; unmatched junction bases: 11. CDR3 DNA sequence: TGTGCCACCAAGACTAGCGGTCCCAAAAACACCGGGGAGCTGTTTTTT. Its protein product is CATKTSGPKNTGELFF.

V gene TRBV11-2 combines with J gene TRBJ2-7; 7 bases map to TRBD2. The trim removed 7 bases at V and 3 bases at J, leaving 9 bases unmatched. The CDR3 length is 14 residues. The germline V gene encodes CDR1 SGHAT and CDR2 FQNNGV. The CDR3 spells CASTHLAGDYEQYF. DNA of the CDR3: TGTGCCAGCACCCATCTTGCGGGGGACTACGAGCAGTACTTC.

This clone was recorded a few times. The chain carries TRBV18 and TRBJ1-3; a weak D match, TRBD1 (5 bases). Germline V lookup: CDR1 KGHSH, CDR2 LQKENI. Trimming shortened V by 3 bases and J by 8 bases, and 17 bases separated the two germline ends. This CDR3 is built from 15 residues. DNA of the CDR3: TGTGCCAGCTCACCGGGGCGAACCCCCGCGGACACCATATATTTT. It specifies CASSPGRTPADTIYF.

This clone occurred a few times. The chain has TRBV5-6 and TRBJ1-5; D unresolved. V was pared by 1 base and J by 6 bases, with 8 bases between. The CDR3 has 13 residues. CDR1 and CDR2 from the germline V gene are SGHDT and YYEEEE. CDR3 loop: CASSLSGSQPQHF. Here the CDR3 DNA reads TGTGCCAGCAGCTTGTCGGGGTCTCAGCCCCAGCATTTT.